This TCR beta chain derives from a study of cytomegalovirus exposure and HLA in healthy donors. Trimming removed 5 bases from V and 4 bases from J; junction bases left unmatched: 7. Germline V gene sequence: CDR1 LNHDA, CDR2 SQIVND (reference sequence). This CDR3 is built from 14 residues. This clone was found once. Both 60 Vbeta primers and 13 Jbeta primers went into the PCR. This table comes from immunoSEQ multiplex PCR, and its TCRdb copy is limited to in-frame clones, with some not included. The sample contains 140,000 or so clones, more than 75% of which appear only once. This TCR was recovered from a man aged 35-49 years in good health and CMV-seronegative. What was sequenced was PBMCs. The gene calls are TRBV19 and TRBJ1-1; 7 bases are shared with TRBD1. DNA of the CDR3: TGTGCCAGTAGTCTTAGGGCAGGGGGCACTGAAGCTTTCTTT. It is translated as CASSLRAGGTEAFF.